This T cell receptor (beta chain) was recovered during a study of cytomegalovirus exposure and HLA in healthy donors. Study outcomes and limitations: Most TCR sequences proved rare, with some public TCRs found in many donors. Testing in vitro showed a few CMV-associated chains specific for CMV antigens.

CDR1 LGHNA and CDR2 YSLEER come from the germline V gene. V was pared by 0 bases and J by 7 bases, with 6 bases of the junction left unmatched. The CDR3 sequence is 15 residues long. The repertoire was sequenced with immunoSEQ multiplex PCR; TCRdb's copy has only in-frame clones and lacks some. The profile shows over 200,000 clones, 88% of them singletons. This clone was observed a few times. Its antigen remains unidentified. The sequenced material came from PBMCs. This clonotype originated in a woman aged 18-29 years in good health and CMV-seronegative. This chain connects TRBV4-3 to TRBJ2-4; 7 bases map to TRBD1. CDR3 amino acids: CASSQDRQGGNIQYF. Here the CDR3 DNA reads TGCGCCAGCAGCCAAGATCGGCAAGGGGGCAACATTCAGTACTTC.